Presented here are 25 T cell receptor beta chains from one specimen sequenced in a study of control samples from healthy donors and cancer patients. The assay was immunoSEQ multiplex PCR, and TCRdb's table has in-frame clones only and misses some. The data show about 120,000 clones, roughly 86% seen once. The specimen sequenced was blood. The origin of the receptors is a man between 60 and 75 years old in good health.

The chain couples TRBV7-2 to TRBJ1-5; D may be TRBD1 (5 bases). Germline loops: CDR1 SGHTA, CDR2 FQGNSA. The CDR3 sequence is 15 residues long. Trimming cost V 1 base and J 5 bases, with 12 bases left between them. Here the CDR3 DNA reads TGTGCCAGCAGCTTAGACACAGGCCCGTATCAGCCCCAGCATTTT. Protein product: CASSLDTGPYQPQHF.

V is TRBV28 and J is TRBJ2-3; possible D gene TRBD1, 6 bases. This CDR3 has 16 residues. V was clipped by 5 bases and J by 0 bases, with 15 bases between them. Germline V lookup: CDR1 MDHEN, CDR2 SYDVKM. The CDR3 reads CASSTPGQPSTDTQYF. The DNA of the CDR3 is TGTGCCAGCAGTACCCCGGGACAACCGAGCACAGATACGCAGTATTTT.

The chain couples TRBV5-1 to TRBJ1-6, with D perhaps TRBD1 (6 bases). The CDR3 is 15 residues long. The V gene's germline CDR1 is SGHRS and CDR2 YFSETQ. V was clipped by 4 bases and J by 5 bases, with 13 bases between them. The CDR3 here is CASSRGQMDNSPLHF. CDR3 nucleotides: TGCGCCAGCAGCCGCGGACAGATGGATAATTCACCCCTCCACTTT. The variable domain in full, completed from reference TRBV5-1 and TRBJ1-6, reads KAGVTQTPRYLIKTRGQQVTLSCSPISGHRSVSWYQQTPGQGLQFLFEYFSETQRNKGNFPGRFSGRQFSNSRSEMNVSTLELGDSALYLCASSRGQMDNSPLHFGNGTRLTVT.

The V call is TRBV6-5, the J call TRBJ1-4, with a weak D call TRBD1 (6 bases). Germline values: CDR1 MNHEY, CDR2 SVGAGI. The V and J ends lost 0 bases and 8 bases respectively, with 13 bases between them. The CDR3 contains 15 residues. CDR3 sequence: CASSYSRQAEEKLFF. Here the CDR3 DNA reads TGTGCCAGCAGTTACTCACGACAGGCTGAGGAAAAACTGTTTTTT.

This chain joins TRBV18 and TRBJ2-3; maybe TRBD1 (6 bases). This CDR3 has 16 amino acids. CDR1 and CDR2 (germline): KGHSH, LQKENI. Trimming stripped 6 bases from V and 4 bases from J, with 20 bases between. CDR3 in amino acids: CASSPTGLPNPDTQYF. CDR3 nucleotides: TGTGCCAGCTCGCCCACAGGGCTCCCTAACCCAGATACGCAGTATTTT.

The V and J genes are TRBV27 and TRBJ2-1; no clear D gene. CDR1 is MNHEY, CDR2 SMNVEV, per germline (reference sequence). V gave up 2 bases and J gave up 4 bases, with 9 bases separating them. This CDR3 spans 14 amino acids. Here the CDR3 reads CASSLKGIYNEQFF. The CDR3 DNA follows: TGTGCCAGCAGTTTAAAAGGGATTTACAATGAGCAGTTCTTC.

Points on this clone: The germline gene is not matched at one end of the junction; a read error may be the cause. The rearrangement joins TRBV12-3 or TRBV12-4 to TRBJ1-2; 8 bases line up with TRBD1. The CDR3 is made up of 11 amino acids. The CDR3, as DNA: TGTGCCAGCAGCCCTGGACAGGGATTCTCCTTC. This translates into CASSPGQGFSF.

This chain uses TRBV25-1 with TRBJ2-4; D is ambiguous. The V end lost 9 bases, the J end lost 0 bases, and 9 bases lay between the germline ends. Germline CDR1 and CDR2: MGHDK and SYGVNS. CDR3 size: 13 residues. CDR3: CAREPLAKNIQYF. The CDR3 DNA reads as TGTGCCAGGGAGCCCTTAGCCAAAAACATTCAGTACTTC.

The rearrangement links TRBV10-1 to TRBJ2-7; D not certain. Trimming took 2 bases from V and 1 from J, leaving 12 bases between them. Germline lookup yields CDR1 WNHNN and CDR2 SYGVQD (reference sequence). This CDR3 region has 15 residues. CDR3 loop: CASSEGRASSYEQYF. CDR3 sequence (DNA): TGCGCCAGCAGTGAGGGACGGGCCTCATCCTACGAGCAGTACTTC.

This clone has just one count. V gene TRBV10-3 combines with J gene TRBJ1-6; no clear D. Trimming left V 2 bases short and J 10 bases short, with 9 bases between. CDR3 length equals 13 residues. Per the germline V gene, CDR1 is ENHRY and CDR2 is SYGVKD. As DNA, the CDR3 is TGTGCCATCAGTGAGCTGGATGGCTCACCCCTCCACTTT. Protein product: CAISELDGSPLHF.

The rearrangement links TRBV5-1 to TRBJ2-1; 7 bases line up with TRBD1. This CDR3 is 15 amino acids long. CDR1 SGHRS and CDR2 YFSETQ come from the germline V gene. J lost 2 bases, V lost 2 bases, and 4 bases had no gene match. DNA for the CDR3: TGCGCCAGCAGCTTAACAGGGGACACCTACAATGAGCAGTTCTTC. Its protein product is CASSLTGDTYNEQFF. Based on the CDR3 plus reference TRBV5-1 and TRBJ2-1, the full variable domain is KAGVTQTPRYLIKTRGQQVTLSCSPISGHRSVSWYQQTPGQGLQFLFEYFSETQRNKGNFPGRFSGRQFSNSRSEMNVSTLELGDSALYLCASSLTGDTYNEQFFGPGTRLTVL.

This chain connects TRBV18 to TRBJ1-5; the D gene is possibly TRBD1 (5 bases). CDR1 KGHSH and CDR2 LQKENI come from the germline V gene. The CDR3 is 15 amino acids. Between the trimmed V and J ends, which lost 3 bases and 1 base, there was a span of 10 bases. CDR3 sequence: CASSPGRLSNQPQHF. CDR3 sequence (DNA): TGTGCCAGCTCACCGGGACGGTTGAGCAATCAGCCCCAGCATTTT.

This clone is a singleton in its sample. The chain is built from TRBV27 and TRBJ2-3; 7 nucleotides match TRBD2. The length of the CDR3 is 14 residues. Germline V gene lookup returns CDR1 MNHEY and CDR2 SMNVEV (reference sequence). V lost 9 bases and J lost 1; bases outside the gene matches: 7. The CDR3 coding sequence is TGTGCCAGAAGTGAACGGGGGGGCACAGATACGCAGTATTTT. This encodes CARSERGGTDTQYF.

CDR3 loop: CASSKPIPPETQYF. As DNA, the CDR3 is TGTGCCAGCAGTAAACCCATCCCTCCTGAGACCCAGTACTTC. The V and J genes are TRBV28 and TRBJ2-5; D gene ambiguous. The CDR3 consists of 14 residues. The germline gives CDR1 MDHEN, CDR2 SYDVKM. Trimming removed 5 bases from V and 5 bases from J, with 15 bases in between. Full variable domain (remainder filled in from reference TRBV28 and TRBJ2-5): DVKVTQSSRYLVKRTGEKVFLECVQDMDHENMFWYRQDPGLGLRLIYFSYDVKMKEKGDIPEGYSVSREKKERFSLILESASTNQTSMYLCASSKPIPPETQYFGPGTRLLVL.

The chain carries TRBV7-3 and TRBJ2-3; 7 bases align to TRBD2. This CDR3 comprises 15 residues. V shed 5 bases, J shed 4 bases, and the junction held 9 bases outside the gene matches. Germline V gene sequence: CDR1 SGHTA, CDR2 FQGTGA. In DNA form, the CDR3 reads TGTGCCAGCAGCCGGCGGGGGTTACTCTCAGATACGCAGTATTTT. Translated: CASSRRGLLSDTQYF.

This clone was observed a few times. J is TRBJ1-3 and V is TRBV6-1, with D possibly matching TRBD1 (6 bases). The length of the CDR3 is 17 residues. V was trimmed by 2 bases and J by 2 bases, leaving 16 bases between them. Germline CDR1 is MNHNS and CDR2 is SASEGT. The CDR3 here is CASSELGRGGPGNTIYF. In nucleotides, the CDR3 is TGTGCCAGCAGTGAATTGGGCAGGGGAGGGCCTGGAAACACCATATATTTT.

The CDR3 sequence is CASSATGGYGYTF. The CDR3 nucleotides are TGTGCCAGCAGCGCGACAGGGGGCTATGGCTACACCTTC. The V gene is TRBV7-3, the J gene TRBJ1-2, with 9 bases fitting TRBD1. Germline values: CDR1 SGHTA, CDR2 FQGTGA. The J segment lost 4 bases and the V segment lost 5 bases, leaving 2 bases of the junction unmatched. This CDR3 spans 13 amino acids. The full variable domain, with the rest looked up from reference TRBV7-3 and TRBJ1-2, is GAGVSQTPSNKVTEKGKYVELRCDPISGHTALYWYRQSLGQGPEFLIYFQGTGAADDSGLPNDRFFAVRPEGSVSTLKIQRTERGDSAVYLCASSATGGYGYTFGSGTRLTVV.

This clone was seen just once. The rearrangement links TRBV7-8 to TRBJ1-2; 8 nucleotides match TRBD1. Germline V gene data show CDR1 as SGHVS and CDR2 as FQNEAQ. The V segment lost 3 bases and the J segment 0 bases; nucleotides outside the gene matches: 0. CDR3 length: 14 amino acids. This chain's CDR3 is CASSLGQANYGYTF. The CDR3 DNA sequence: TGTGCCAGCAGCTTGGGACAGGCTAACTATGGCTACACCTTC.

The J gene is TRBJ1-3, the V gene TRBV30, with D unclear. This CDR3 is built from 13 residues. Germline V gives CDR1 GTSNPN, CDR2 SVGIG (reference sequence). V lost 7 bases and J lost 1, with 11 bases in between. The CDR3, as DNA: TGTGCCTCGTCGGGGTGGTCTGGAAACACCATATATTTT. This sequence encodes CASSGWSGNTIYF.

The rearrangement links TRBV7-2 to TRBJ2-3; 10 bases fit TRBD2. Germline V gives CDR1 SGHTA, CDR2 FQGNSA. This CDR3 has 16 amino acids. The V and J ends lost 3 bases and 2 bases, in that order; junction bases with no gene match: 5. CDR3 amino acids: CASSFSGGGNTDTQYF. For the CDR3, the DNA is TGTGCCAGCAGCTTCAGCGGGGGGGGCAACACAGATACGCAGTATTTT.

The chain uses TRBV5-4 and TRBJ2-1; TRBD2 matches at 9 bases. Looked up from germline, CDR1 is SGHNT and CDR2 is YYREEE (reference sequence). The trim removed 4 bases at V and 4 bases at J, leaving 9 bases unmatched. This CDR3 is built from 16 residues. The CDR3 here is CASSPDPSGGYNEQFF. CDR3 bases: TGTGCCAGCAGCCCAGACCCCAGCGGGGGGTACAATGAGCAGTTCTTC.

This sequence joins TRBV9 and TRBJ1-6, with D unresolved. V was clipped by 4 bases and J by 10 bases, with 15 bases between them. The V gene's germline CDR1 is SGDLS and CDR2 YYNGEE. CDR3 length: 14 amino acids. In DNA, the CDR3 is TGTGCCAGCAGCCCCGATTGGCCGGGGTCACCCCTCCACTTT. This encodes CASSPDWPGSPLHF.

The chain has TRBV6-6 and TRBJ2-2; possibly TRBD2 for D (5 bases). CDR1 is MNHNY and CDR2 is SVGAGI in the germline V gene (reference sequence). Trimming removed 7 bases at V and 1 base at J, with 10 bases between. There are 14 residues in the CDR3. The CDR3 loop is CASIQSGNTGELFF. CDR3 coding DNA: TGTGCCAGCATTCAAAGCGGGAACACCGGGGAGCTGTTTTTT.

The rearrangement links TRBV28 to TRBJ2-3, with D unresolved. Looked up from germline, CDR1 is MDHEN and CDR2 is SYDVKM. V lost 3 bases, J lost 2 bases, and 12 bases lay in between. The CDR3 contains 15 residues. The CDR3 DNA follows: TGTGCCAGCAGTTTCGTGGGATCTAACACAGATACGCAGTATTTT. It specifies CASSFVGSNTDTQYF.

The chain employs TRBV19 and TRBJ1-1; no clear D. The CDR3 contains 13 residues. Germline CDR1 and CDR2: LNHDA and SQIVND (reference sequence). Between the trimmed V and J ends, which lost 7 bases and 7 bases, there was a span of 16 bases. CDR3 loop: CASMRMENREAFF. The CDR3 nucleotides are TGTGCCAGTATGCGGATGGAGAACCGTGAAGCTTTCTTT.